Sequencing of this T cell receptor (beta chain) was carried out in a study of human T cells and chemical hapten exposure. V lost 8 bases, J lost 0 bases, and 12 bases stayed unmatched. The CDR3 has 18 amino acids. Germline V lookup: CDR1 MNHNS, CDR2 SASEGT. Using its own MiXCR run on the RACE reads, TCRdb lists one record per CDR3 protein. The sample records approximately 350,000 distinct CDR3 sequences, about 6% being singletons. Time point denoted: patch test 2, 6 weeks after DPC sensitization. The treatment was: therapeutic diphenylcyclopropenone sensitization with weekly scalp DPC. This TCR came from a woman between 18 and 29 years old with alopecia areata. Some clones in this sample may be carry-over from other donors' samples. The V gene is TRBV6-1, the J gene TRBJ1-5, with TRBD1 identical over 11 bases. Sequencing used whole blood, obtained in connection with sensitization to the hapten diphenylcyclopropenone (DPC). This CDR3 reads CASLSRDRGVYSNQPQHF. CDR3 bases: TGTGCCAGCCTAAGCCGGGACAGGGGGGTTTATAGCAATCAGCCCCAGCATTTT.